This TCR beta chain came from a study of response to subunit inactivated influenza vaccine. TCRdb itself ran the RT-PCR reads through MiXCR, one entry per CDR3 protein. The sample lists more than 450,000 distinct CDR3 sequences, 6% to 9% seen once, with about an eighth in the top ten. Note on this clonotype: As yet, its antigen is unknown.

CDR1 LNHDA and CDR2 SQIVND come from the germline V gene (reference sequence). Trimming at V came to 6 bases and at J to 4 bases, leaving 10 bases not matched to a gene. CDR3 length equals 17 residues. Study results and caveats: Each seasonal flu vaccination may recruit only limited new T cells, authors suggested.

The gene calls are TRBV19 and TRBJ2-3; 13 bases fit TRBD2. The TCR sequence derives from a man in his fifties or sixties who received an inactivated influenza vaccine. The sample consisted of PBMCs from blood, taken less than 30 months after vaccination. The chain's CDR3 is CASRQGTSGIGSDTQYF. The CDR3 DNA sequence: TGTGCCAGTAGGCAAGGGACTAGCGGGATTGGATCAGATACGCAGTATTTT. The complete variable domain, with remaining parts taken from reference TRBV19 and TRBJ2-3, reads DGGITQSPKYLFRKEGQNVTLSCEQNLNHDAMYWYRQDPGQGLRLIYYSQIVNDFQKGDIAEGYSVSREKKESFPLTVTSAQKNPTAFYLCASRQGTSGIGSDTQYFGPGTRLTVL.